Presented here are 13 T cell receptor beta chains from one specimen sequenced in a study of molecular identifiers for immune sequencing clone quantification. Each CDR3 protein is one row after TCRdb ran MiXCR on the PCR reads. The data show about 97,000 distinct CDR3 sequences, roughly a quarter seen once. What was sequenced was naive CD8+ T cells from blood, with Jurkat cell RNA spiked in. Subset denoted: FACS-sorted CD8+CD4-CCR7+CD45RA+ naive T cells. All receptors derive from a human donor in good health. Some libraries in this study had Jurkat cell RNA spiked in.

This clonotype has only a few counts. The chain carries TRBV24-1 and TRBJ2-1; no reliable D call. Trimming shortened V by 7 bases and J by 4 bases, and 7 bases separated the two germline ends. The CDR3 totals 12 residues. Germline V CDR1 and CDR2: KGHDR, SFDVKD. The CDR3 protein is CATRDVYNEQFF. In DNA, the CDR3 is TGTGCCACCAGGGACGTATACAATGAGCAGTTCTTC.

The rearrangement joins TRBV19 to TRBJ1-1; D is unresolved. The V and J ends lost 3 bases and 8 bases respectively, with 13 bases between them. The germline V gene encodes CDR1 LNHDA and CDR2 SQIVND (reference sequence). CDR3 length: 13 residues. CDR3 protein: CASSMYENGEAFF. CDR3 bases: TGTGCCAGTAGTATGTATGAGAATGGGGAAGCTTTCTTT.

In the case of this clonotype: A much larger clone is a single base away; this may be a read error. The V call is TRBV15, the J call TRBJ2-5; 7 nucleotides align to TRBD2. Germline trimming cut 2 bases from V and 1 base from J; bases unmatched to any gene: 7. This CDR3 comprises 16 residues. CDR1 is LNHNV and CDR2 is YYDKDF in the germline V gene (reference sequence). The CDR3 nucleotides are TGTGCCACCAGCAGACCCTCTAGCGGTTCCCAAGAGACCCAGTACTTC. Translation gives CATSRPSSGSQETQYF.

Concerning this clonotype itself: This could be a read error, since a much larger clone is one nucleotide away. This sequence joins TRBV7-3 and TRBJ1-5; a possible D gene is TRBD1 (5 bases). Per the germline V gene, CDR1 is SGHTA and CDR2 is FQGTGA. This CDR3 region has 15 residues. V shed 3 bases and J shed 2 bases, with 11 bases lying between them. CDR3 DNA sequence: TGTGCCAGCAGCTTGGGGGATTGGCGCAATCAGCCCCAGCATTTT. It is translated as CASSLGDWRNQPQHF.

This clonotype was found many times. V and J are TRBV5-5 and TRBJ1-1; 8 nucleotides line up with TRBD1. V lost 0 bases to trimming and J lost 1 base; unmatched junction nucleotides: 8. The CDR3 runs to 17 residues. Looked up from germline, CDR1 is SGHKS and CDR2 is YYEKEE (reference sequence). Here the CDR3 reads CASSLGGQGTRNTEAFF. The CDR3 DNA follows: TGTGCCAGCAGCTTGGGTGGACAGGGTACGAGGAACACTGAAGCTTTCTTT.

In regard to this clonotype: A much larger clone differs from this one at a single base, so this may be a read error. This likely comes from a read error, as the CDR3 has no conserved phenylalanine or tryptophan at its end. The CDR3 here is CASRGSDTDTQYC. Written as DNA, the CDR3 is TGTGCCAGCAGGGGGAGCGACACAGATACGCAGTATTGT. The V call is TRBV5-3, the J call TRBJ2-3, with 7 positions matching TRBD1. TRBV5-3 is an ORF, and what it does is uncertain. This CDR3 has 13 residues. The V segment lost 8 bases and the J segment 2 bases; nucleotides outside the gene matches: 5.

This clonotype has a count of ten or more. The gene calls are TRBV15 and TRBJ2-3; D is ambiguous. V was shortened by 0 bases and J by 3 bases, with 16 bases between the two germline ends. Germline assignment: CDR1 LNHNV and CDR2 YYDKDF (reference sequence). The CDR3 totals 17 residues. The CDR3 reads CATSRDDSPGNTDTQYF. In DNA form, the CDR3 reads TGTGCCACCAGCAGAGATGACTCGCCAGGAAATACAGATACGCAGTATTTT.

This clonotype showed up many times. The chain employs TRBV19 and TRBJ1-1; the match to TRBD1 covers 9 bases. The CDR3 extends over 15 amino acids. V shed 5 bases and J 3 bases; nucleotides not matched to a gene: 7. The germline gives CDR1 LNHDA, CDR2 SQIVND (reference sequence). CDR3 DNA sequence: TGTGCCAGTAGTCCCTGGACAGGGGACTACACTGAAGCTTTCTTT. Amino acids: CASSPWTGDYTEAFF. The whole variable domain, remainder taken from reference TRBV19 and TRBJ1-1, is DGGITQSPKYLFRKEGQNVTLSCEQNLNHDAMYWYRQDPGQGLRLIYYSQIVNDFQKGDIAEGYSVSREKKESFPLTVTSAQKNPTAFYLCASSPWTGDYTEAFFGQGTRLTVV.

Ten or more counts support this clonotype. The CDR3 protein is CASSADTDTQYF. CDR3 sequence (DNA): TGTGCCAGCAGCGCAGACACAGATACGCAGTATTTT. The chain carries TRBV9 and TRBJ2-3; D gene ambiguous. The CDR3 contains 12 residues. CDR1 SGDLS and CDR2 YYNGEE come from the germline V gene. V lost 3 bases and J 2 bases, leaving 4 bases between the germline ends.

V usage is TRBV6-5 and J usage is TRBJ1-1; D not certain. The CDR3 consists of 13 residues. Germline assignment: CDR1 MNHEY and CDR2 SVGAGI. Trimming removed 2 bases from V and 6 bases from J, with 10 bases in between. In DNA form, the CDR3 reads TGTGCCAGCAGTTACCCTCCCGGCCCTGAAGCTTTCTTT. Its protein product is CASSYPPGPEAFF.

Turning to this clonotype: A much larger clone is a single base away; this may be a read error. The rearrangement joins TRBV7-9 to TRBJ2-3, with 8 bases matching TRBD2. CDR1 SEHNR and CDR2 FQNEAQ come from the germline V gene (reference sequence). The CDR3 extends over 15 amino acids. Trimming took 4 bases from V and 3 from J; bases not matched to a gene: 6. The CDR3 loop reads CASSSALAGTDTQYF. The DNA for the CDR3 is TGTGCCAGCAGCTCAGCGTTAGCGGGGACAGATACGCAGTATTTT.

This clonotype occurred many times. This sequence joins TRBV9 and TRBJ2-1; the match to TRBD2 covers 7 bases. This CDR3 spans 14 amino acids. The germline gives CDR1 SGDLS, CDR2 YYNGEE. The V gene end was trimmed by 0 bases and the J gene end by 9 bases; junction bases not matched to a gene: 6. The CDR3 loop reads CASSVVGSGSEQFF. CDR3 nucleotides: TGTGCCAGCAGCGTAGTGGGTAGCGGGTCTGAGCAGTTCTTC.

This clonotype was counted at least ten times. This chain uses TRBV6-6 with TRBJ2-7; D may be TRBD2 (6 bases). Per germline, CDR1 MNHNY and CDR2 SVGAGI (reference sequence). The CDR3 covers 15 residues. V was cut by 2 bases and J by 3 bases, with 14 bases left in between. The CDR3 coding sequence is TGTGCCAGCAGTTACCGGGCTAGCGCCTTCTACGAGCAGTACTTC. Translating gives CASSYRASAFYEQYF.